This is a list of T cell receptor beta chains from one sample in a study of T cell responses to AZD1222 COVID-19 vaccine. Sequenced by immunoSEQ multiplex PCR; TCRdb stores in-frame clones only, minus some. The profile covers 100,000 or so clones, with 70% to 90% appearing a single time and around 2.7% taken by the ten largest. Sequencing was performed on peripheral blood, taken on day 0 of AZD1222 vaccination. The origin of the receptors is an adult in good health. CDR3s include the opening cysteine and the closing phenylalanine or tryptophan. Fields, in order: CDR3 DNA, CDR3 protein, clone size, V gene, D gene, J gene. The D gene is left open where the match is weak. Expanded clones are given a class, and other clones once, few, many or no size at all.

CDR3 DNA: TGTGCCAGTAGTATGGGGCAGGCCACCAATCAGCCCCAGCATTTT
CDR3 protein: CASSMGQATNQPQHF
clone size: .
V gene: TRBV19
D gene: .
J gene: TRBJ1-5

CDR3 DNA: TGTGCCATCTACGGGTATAACTATGGCTACACCTTC
CDR3 protein: CAIYGYNYGYTF
clone size: .
V gene: TRBV19
D gene: .
J gene: TRBJ1-2

CDR3 DNA: TGTGCCAGCAGTTACTGGTTTGCGAACACTGAAGCTTTCTTT
CDR3 protein: CASSYWFANTEAFF
clone size: .
V gene: TRBV6-5
D gene: .
J gene: TRBJ1-1

CDR3 DNA: TGTGCCAGCAGTGAAGCAAGAACAACTAACTATGGCTACACCTTC
CDR3 protein: CASSEARTTNYGYTF
clone size: .
V gene: TRBV2
D gene: .
J gene: TRBJ1-2

CDR3 DNA: TGTGCCAGCAGCACCTTGGACAGTTATGGCTATGGCTACACCTTC
CDR3 protein: CASSTLDSYGYGYTF
clone size: .
V gene: TRBV4-2
D gene: .
J gene: TRBJ1-2

CDR3 DNA: TGTGCCAGCAGCCCCCGGACTGGAAGGGAGCTGTTTTTT
CDR3 protein: CASSPRTGRELFF
clone size: once
V gene: TRBV7-3
D gene: .
J gene: TRBJ2-2

CDR3 DNA: TGTGCCAGCTCACCAAGGGCTAGCGGGGGCCCGAACACCGGGGAGCTGTTTTTT
CDR3 protein: CASSPRASGGPNTGELFF
clone size: .
V gene: TRBV18
D gene: TRBD2
J gene: TRBJ2-2

CDR3 DNA: TGTGCTAGCAGCAAGGATTCGGCGTGGACAGCCAATGAGCAGTTCTTC
CDR3 protein: CASSKDSAWTANEQFF
clone size: .
V gene: TRBV7-7
D gene: .
J gene: TRBJ2-1

CDR3 DNA: TGTGCCAGCAGCTTTGGACAGGGGGTCGGTCAGCCCCAGCATTTT
CDR3 protein: CASSFGQGVGQPQHF
clone size: .
V gene: TRBV7-2
D gene: TRBD1
J gene: TRBJ1-5

CDR3 DNA: TGCGCCAGCAGCGGCGGGGGGCCTATGAACACTGAAGCTTTCTTT
CDR3 protein: CASSGGGPMNTEAFF
clone size: .
V gene: TRBV5-1
D gene: .
J gene: TRBJ1-1

CDR3 DNA: TGCGCCAGCAGTCCTTCGTGTCAGGCGGCCTCACCCCTCCACTTT
CDR3 protein: CASSPSCQAASPLHF
clone size: .
V gene: TRBV23-1
D gene: .
J gene: TRBJ1-6

CDR3 DNA: TGCAGCGTTGGGGACGGACCAGGGCCCCAGCATTTT
CDR3 protein: CSVGDGPGPQHF
clone size: .
V gene: TRBV29-1
D gene: .
J gene: TRBJ1-5

CDR3 DNA: TGTGCCAGCCTGACAGAGTGGACCTACGAGCAGTACTTC
CDR3 protein: CASLTEWTYEQYF
clone size: .
V gene: TRBV6-5
D gene: .
J gene: TRBJ2-7

CDR3 DNA: TGTGCCAGCAGTTACTCCCAGCTGCAGACCCAGTACTTC
CDR3 protein: CASSYSQLQTQYF
clone size: .
V gene: TRBV6-2/TRBV6-3
D gene: .
J gene: TRBJ2-5

CDR3 DNA: TGCAGCGTTGCCCCAACAGGGTGGGTGGATGGCTACACCTTC
CDR3 protein: CSVAPTGWVDGYTF
clone size: .
V gene: TRBV29-1
D gene: .
J gene: TRBJ1-2

CDR3 DNA: TGCGCCAGCATTTTTTCCGCGGGAGGCGGGGGGCCGAGCACAGATACGCAGTATTTT
CDR3 protein: CASIFSAGGGGPSTDTQYF
clone size: .
V gene: TRBV10-1
D gene: TRBD2
J gene: TRBJ2-3

CDR3 DNA: TGTGCCAGCAGTTTGGCCACTCCAAGGGAGCAGTACTTC
CDR3 protein: CASSLATPREQYF
clone size: .
V gene: TRBV12-3/TRBV12-4
D gene: .
J gene: TRBJ2-7

CDR3 DNA: TGTGCCAGTACGAGGGCCCTGTTCCCCTGGCGTGGGAGTCAGCCCCAGCATTTT
CDR3 protein: CASTRALFPWRGSQPQHF
clone size: .
V gene: TRBV19
D gene: .
J gene: TRBJ1-5

CDR3 DNA: TGCGCCAGCAGCCAAGGGCTCTGGGGAAGGGAAATCCCTGACACCGGGGAGCTGTTTTTT
CDR3 protein: CASSQGLWGREIPDTGELFF
clone size: .
V gene: TRBV4-3
D gene: .
J gene: TRBJ2-2

CDR3 DNA: TGTGCCAGCAGTGAATATCTAGGGCAGGGGAGAACTGAAGCTTTCTTT
CDR3 protein: CASSEYLGQGRTEAFF
clone size: .
V gene: TRBV6-1
D gene: .
J gene: TRBJ1-1

CDR3 DNA: TGTGCCAGCAGTTCCTCAGCGGGAGCGAGCCATGAGCAGTTCTTC
CDR3 protein: CASSSSAGASHEQFF
clone size: .
V gene: TRBV6-5
D gene: TRBD2
J gene: TRBJ2-1

CDR3 DNA: TGTGCCAGCAGAATCTTTCTTACCGATACAAGTCGGGCCAACGTCCTGACTTTC
CDR3 protein: CASRIFLTDTSRANVLTF
clone size: .
V gene: TRBV2
D gene: .
J gene: TRBJ2-6

CDR3 DNA: TGTGCCAGCAGTTTCCTGGGGACAGGGCCTTCACCCCTCCACTTT
CDR3 protein: CASSFLGTGPSPLHF
clone size: .
V gene: TRBV6-2/TRBV6-3
D gene: TRBD1
J gene: TRBJ1-6

CDR3 DNA: TGTGCCAGCAGCAAAGTGATCCGTTTGGGGGTGAACACTGAAGCTTTCTTT
CDR3 protein: CASSKVIRLGVNTEAFF
clone size: .
V gene: TRBV21-1
D gene: .
J gene: TRBJ1-1

CDR3 DNA: TGTGCCAGCAGTTCGCCTTTGCAGACCCAGTACTTC
CDR3 protein: CASSSPLQTQYF
clone size: .
V gene: TRBV27
D gene: .
J gene: TRBJ2-5

CDR3 DNA: TGCGCCAGCAGCCAAGATGGGGGACCCCCGGGGAATACGCAGTATTTT
CDR3 protein: CASSQDGGPPGNTQYF
clone size: .
V gene: TRBV4-3
D gene: .
J gene: TRBJ2-3

CDR3 DNA: TGTGCCAGCAGCTCGAATGGGGGTCTGAGCCCTGAAGCTTTCTTT
CDR3 protein: CASSSNGGLSPEAFF
clone size: .
V gene: TRBV7-9
D gene: .
J gene: TRBJ1-1

CDR3 DNA: TGCAGCGTTGACAACCGCGGGATGGGGACCCAGTACTTC
CDR3 protein: CSVDNRGMGTQYF
clone size: .
V gene: TRBV29-1
D gene: .
J gene: TRBJ2-5

CDR3 DNA: TGTGCCAGCTCACCAGTCCCGGGACAGGGGTCTCAGCCCCAGCATTTT
CDR3 protein: CASSPVPGQGSQPQHF
clone size: .
V gene: TRBV18
D gene: TRBD1
J gene: TRBJ1-5

CDR3 DNA: TGTGCCACCAGCAGAGATCTGGCGGCCCAGGGGTGGACAGATACGCAGTATTTT
CDR3 protein: CATSRDLAAQGWTDTQYF
clone size: .
V gene: TRBV15
D gene: .
J gene: TRBJ2-3

CDR3 DNA: TGTGCCAGCAGTCCCGGGACAGGGCAAGGGGGTAGCAATCAGCCCCAGCATTTT
CDR3 protein: CASSPGTGQGGSNQPQHF
clone size: .
V gene: TRBV6-6
D gene: TRBD1
J gene: TRBJ1-5

CDR3 DNA: TGTGCCAGTAGCATGGGACACATCAGCTCCTATAATTCACCCCTCCACTTT
CDR3 protein: CASSMGHISSYNSPLHF
clone size: .
V gene: TRBV19
D gene: .
J gene: TRBJ1-6

CDR3 DNA: TGTGCCAGCAGCGGTACAGGGTGGACTGGCTACACCTTC
CDR3 protein: CASSGTGWTGYTF
clone size: .
V gene: TRBV4-2
D gene: .
J gene: TRBJ1-2

CDR3 DNA: TGTGCCAGCACCTTGACAGGGGACGAGCAGTACTTC
CDR3 protein: CASTLTGDEQYF
clone size: .
V gene: TRBV5-4
D gene: TRBD1
J gene: TRBJ2-7

CDR3 DNA: TGTGCCAGCAGCTTAGGTCCCGGGGAGCTGTTTTTT
CDR3 protein: CASSLGPGELFF
clone size: .
V gene: TRBV7-9
D gene: .
J gene: TRBJ2-2

CDR3 DNA: TGTGCCAGCAGTTACTCTCGGGGACTCAATGGGCAGTTCTTC
CDR3 protein: CASSYSRGLNGQFF
clone size: .
V gene: TRBV6-5
D gene: .
J gene: TRBJ2-1

CDR3 DNA: TGTGCCACCAGCAGAGATCCACACCAAGAGACCCAGTACTTC
CDR3 protein: CATSRDPHQETQYF
clone size: .
V gene: TRBV15
D gene: .
J gene: TRBJ2-5

CDR3 DNA: TGTGCCAGCAGTTCAGACCGGCGCGGGGGCTATGGCTACACCTTC
CDR3 protein: CASSSDRRGGYGYTF
clone size: .
V gene: TRBV6-5
D gene: .
J gene: TRBJ1-2

CDR3 DNA: TGTGCTAGTGGTTTGGGGGTTCAGCAGAATGAGCAGTTCTTC
CDR3 protein: CASGLGVQQNEQFF
clone size: .
V gene: TRBV12-5
D gene: .
J gene: TRBJ2-1

CDR3 DNA: TGTGCCAGCAGGCACAGACAGGGGGGAGACGTGGATGGCTACACCTTC
CDR3 protein: CASRHRQGGDVDGYTF
clone size: .
V gene: TRBV2
D gene: TRBD1
J gene: TRBJ1-2

CDR3 DNA: TGTGCCAGTAGCGGGCGGACAGGTCGGGGAGAAAAACTGTTTTTT
CDR3 protein: CASSGRTGRGEKLFF
clone size: .
V gene: TRBV19
D gene: TRBD1
J gene: TRBJ1-4

CDR3 DNA: TGTGCCAGCAGTTACGGGGGGCTAGGTGATTCACCCCTCCACTTT
CDR3 protein: CASSYGGLGDSPLHF
clone size: once
V gene: TRBV6-2/TRBV6-3
D gene: .
J gene: TRBJ1-6

CDR3 DNA: TGCGCCAGCAGCTTGGTGGTGGGGGTAGAGACCCAGTACTTC
CDR3 protein: CASSLVVGVETQYF
clone size: .
V gene: TRBV5-1
D gene: .
J gene: TRBJ2-5

CDR3 DNA: TGCAGCGTTAGACTAGCGGGGGGCTCCTACGAGCAGTACTTC
CDR3 protein: CSVRLAGGSYEQYF
clone size: .
V gene: TRBV29-1
D gene: TRBD2
J gene: TRBJ2-7

CDR3 DNA: TGTGCCACCAGCTTCCGCCCGAGGGGAAATGAGCAGTTCTTC
CDR3 protein: CATSFRPRGNEQFF
clone size: .
V gene: TRBV15
D gene: .
J gene: TRBJ2-1

CDR3 DNA: TGTGCCAGCAGTGAAAGGGGGCAATTCTATAATTCACCCCTCCACTTT
CDR3 protein: CASSERGQFYNSPLHF
clone size: .
V gene: TRBV6-1
D gene: TRBD1
J gene: TRBJ1-6

CDR3 DNA: TGCGCCAGCAGTCCGAACCGGGGGACAGGCGGCGGCTACACCTTC
CDR3 protein: CASSPNRGTGGGYTF
clone size: .
V gene: TRBV23-1
D gene: TRBD1
J gene: TRBJ1-2

CDR3 DNA: TGTGCCAGCAGTTTAGGGCGAGGAATCCAGCCCCAGCATTTT
CDR3 protein: CASSLGRGIQPQHF
clone size: .
V gene: TRBV27
D gene: .
J gene: TRBJ1-5

CDR3 DNA: TGTGCCAGTAGTGTAGGGGGTAGCAATCAGCCCCAGCATTTT
CDR3 protein: CASSVGGSNQPQHF
clone size: .
V gene: TRBV19
D gene: .
J gene: TRBJ1-5

CDR3 DNA: TGTGCCAGCAGCGCAGCCCCGGGGGACACCTATGGCTACACCTTC
CDR3 protein: CASSAAPGDTYGYTF
clone size: few
V gene: TRBV6-4
D gene: .
J gene: TRBJ1-2

CDR3 DNA: TGTGCCAGCAGCCCACGAGCGGGGGGTTCCTACAATGAGCAGTTCTTC
CDR3 protein: CASSPRAGGSYNEQFF
clone size: .
V gene: TRBV14
D gene: TRBD2
J gene: TRBJ2-1

CDR3 DNA: TGTGCCAGCAGCCCCTCAGGGGACTATGGCTACACCTTC
CDR3 protein: CASSPSGDYGYTF
clone size: .
V gene: TRBV11-2
D gene: .
J gene: TRBJ1-2